This T cell receptor beta chain was identified in a study of shared clonotypes between healthy human individuals. Study-wide context: For every donor, three CD4 naive, three CD4 memory, two CD8 naive and one CD8 memory plates were used. General study points: When compared with the clonotypes that were shared by all four sorted-subset donors, the non-shared clonotypes turned out to have lower generation probabilities.

Notes on this clone: Its antigen is unknown.

The repertoire was sequenced with immunoSEQ multiplex PCR; TCRdb's copy has only in-frame clones and lacks some. This sample has more than 600,000 clones, with approximately 90% found just once. CD8 cells regarded as naive lacked CD45RO, were positively chosen for CCR7, and omitted terminally differentiated effector memory CD45RA+ cells. The V end lost 0 bases, the J end lost 0 bases, and 11 bases lay between the germline ends. CDR1 and CDR2 (germline): MNHEY, SMNVEV (reference sequence). The CDR3 consists of 16 residues. Sequencing was performed on naive CD8+ T cells sorted from blood. This TCR derives from a young man in good health. The V call is TRBV27, the J call TRBJ1-2, with D unclear. The CDR3 sequence: CASSLSRSDPNYGYTF. CDR3 bases: TGTGCCAGCAGTTTATCGAGGTCTGACCCTAACTATGGCTACACCTTC.